The present TCR beta chain was sequenced within a study of T-cell memory formation after mild COVID-19. Broader study findings: From day 15 to 85, contracting clones were balanced between CD4 and CD8, whereas later expanders leaned toward CD4+.

The CDR3 extends over 14 amino acids. In germline, CDR1 is MGHRA, CDR2 YSYEKL. V was cut by 4 bases and J by 5 bases, with 13 bases left in between. This clonotype was picked up many times. Its antigen is not known. A single record per CDR3 protein comes from TCRdb applying MiXCR to the 5' RACE reads. This table holds under 15,000 distinct CDR3 sequences, 15% to 20% found once. The J gene is TRBJ2-3, the V gene TRBV4-1; no firm D call. The clonotype originates from a young man who had mild COVID-19 (a few samples of this study predate the infection). Cell type and time point are not known. The sequenced sample consisted of PBMCs or a T cell subset sorted from them (not recorded which). Here the CDR3 DNA reads TGCGCCAGCAGCCCGACCTCTAGGAGAGATACGCAGTATTTT. Translated, it gives CASSPTSRRDTQYF.